Shown below are 27 T cell receptor beta chains from a single sample sequenced in a study of cytomegalovirus exposure and HLA in healthy donors (dated by TCRdb to the late 2010s). Library preparation used the immunoSEQ multiplex PCR assay. For the multiplex PCR, a mixture combining 60 forward primers for TCR Vbeta segments and 13 reverse primers for TCR Jbeta segments was used. The table was pulled from immuneACCESS by TCRdb, which kept in-frame rearrangements only. Such tables lose some clones; where checked, under half of the loss comes from unresolved V genes, and the rest has no known cause. This sample lists around 130,000 clones; 74% were detected once. The top ten clonotypes cover 5.8% of the sample. The sequenced material came from PBMCs. These receptors all come from a woman in her forties or fifties in good health and CMV-seropositive.

A word on this clone: The identical CDR3 is also encoded by other nucleotide sequences in the sample. V is TRBV6-5 and J is TRBJ1-2; D gene uncertain. The ends were cut back, 6 bases at V and 2 bases at J, with 10 bases in the middle. The germline V gene has CDR1 MNHEY and CDR2 SVGAGI. There are 13 residues in the CDR3. This CDR3 is CASRGSGNYGYTF. In nucleotides, the CDR3 is TGTGCCAGCAGAGGATCGGGAAACTATGGCTACACCTTC.

This chain connects TRBV5-5 to TRBJ1-6, with D perhaps matching TRBD1 (5 bases). Germline assignment: CDR1 SGHKS and CDR2 YYEKEE (reference sequence). The germline V and J ends were trimmed by 3 bases and 8 bases, with 15 bases remaining between them. The CDR3 sequence is 15 residues long. The CDR3 bases are TGTGCCAGCAGCTACGGGCCGGGGGGTTATTCACCCCTCCACTTT. It codes for CASSYGPGGYSPLHF.

V and J are TRBV9 and TRBJ2-7, with 7 bases fitting TRBD1. V shed 0 bases, J shed 7 bases, and the junction held 13 bases outside the gene matches. CDR3 length: 16 amino acids. Germline V gene data show CDR1 as SGDLS and CDR2 as YYNGEE. In nucleotides, the CDR3 is TGTGCCAGCAGCGTAGGAGACGGGACAGCAGTTGAGGAGCAGTACTTC. This translates into CASSVGDGTAVEEQYF. Using reference TRBV9 and TRBJ2-7 for the parts outside the CDR3, the full variable domain is DSGVTQTPKHLITATGQRVTLRCSPRSGDLSVYWYQQSLDQGLQFLIQYYNGEERAKGNILERFSAQQFPDLHSELNLSSLELGDSALYFCASSVGDGTAVEEQYFGPGTRLTVT.

This clone was found once. The J gene is TRBJ1-5, the V gene TRBV30; D not certain. V lost 0 bases and J lost 7, with 10 bases in between. The CDR3 has 13 residues. Germline CDR1 GTSNPN, CDR2 SVGIG (reference sequence). The CDR3 loop is CAWSVLSGQPQHF. Here the CDR3 DNA reads TGTGCCTGGAGTGTACTATCCGGACAGCCCCAGCATTTT.

The genes are TRBV4-1 and TRBJ1-6, with 7 bases matching TRBD1. V shed 5 bases and J 7 bases; nucleotides not matched to a gene: 11. This CDR3 spans 16 amino acids. Germline V gene sequence: CDR1 MGHRA, CDR2 YSYEKL. DNA of the CDR3: TGCGCCAGCAGCTATTCCCGGGGACAGAGCAATTCACCCCTCCACTTT. This gives the protein CASSYSRGQSNSPLHF.

The J gene is TRBJ2-5, the V gene TRBV7-9; 10 bases fit TRBD2. From germline, CDR1 is SEHNR and CDR2 FQNEAQ (reference sequence). The CDR3 sequence is 15 residues long. V was clipped by 5 bases and J by 4 bases; unmatched bases: 7. CDR3 nucleotide sequence: TGTGCCAGCAGCCCCGAGCGGGGGGGCAGAGAGACCCAGTACTTC. Its protein product is CASSPERGGRETQYF.

This rearrangement joins TRBV6-1 to TRBJ2-5, with TRBD1 identical over 10 bases. There are 14 residues in the CDR3. CDR1 is MNHNS and CDR2 is SASEGT in the germline V gene. Trimming at V came to 8 bases and at J to 3 bases, leaving 6 bases not matched to a gene. The CDR3 protein is CASDRGPAKETQYF. DNA for the CDR3: TGTGCCAGCGACAGGGGGCCAGCAAAAGAGACCCAGTACTTC.

This chain joins TRBV11-1 and TRBJ1-6, with D maybe TRBD1 (6 bases). This CDR3 has 13 amino acids. The germline V and J ends were trimmed by 4 bases and 11 bases, with 12 bases remaining between them. Germline CDR1 is SGHAT and CDR2 is FQDESV (reference sequence). CDR3 sequence reads: CASSSAGVTPLHF. As DNA, the CDR3 is TGTGCCAGCAGCTCTGCAGGGGTAACACCCCTCCACTTT.

This clone was counted between two and nine times. V usage is TRBV7-9 and J usage is TRBJ2-6; a possible D gene is TRBD2 (6 bases). The V gene's germline CDR1 is SEHNR and CDR2 FQNEAQ (reference sequence). CDR3 length: 15 residues. V was cut by 8 bases and J by 0 bases, with 11 bases left in between. The CDR3 protein is CASQAGRSGANVLTF. CDR3 in DNA: TGTGCCAGCCAAGCGGGTCGCTCTGGGGCCAACGTCCTGACTTTC. The variable domain in full, with the rest retrieved from reference TRBV7-9 and TRBJ2-6, is DTGVSQNPRHKITKRGQNVTFRCDPISEHNRLYWYRQTLGQGPEFLTYFQNEAQLEKSRLLSDRFSAERPKGSFSTLEIQRTEQGDSAMYLCASQAGRSGANVLTFGAGSRLTVL.

This chain connects TRBV5-1 to TRBJ2-2, with TRBD2 matching 8 bases. The germline V gene has CDR1 SGHRS and CDR2 YFSETQ. V lost 4 bases to trimming and J lost 2 bases; unmatched junction nucleotides: 10. The CDR3 is 17 amino acids. CDR3 residues: CASSRLASGGNTGELFF. In DNA, the CDR3 is TGCGCCAGCAGCCGCCTGGCGAGCGGGGGCAACACCGGGGAGCTGTTTTTT.

V gene TRBV6-5 combines with J gene TRBJ2-7; perhaps TRBD2 as D (5 bases). The CDR3 spans 13 residues. Deletions cut 4 bases from V and 3 bases from J, with 10 bases between. Germline CDR1 reads MNHEY; CDR2 reads SVGAGI. The CDR3 loop reads CASSSTRDYEQYF. DNA for the CDR3: TGTGCCAGCAGTTCCACTAGAGACTACGAGCAGTACTTC.

The J gene is TRBJ2-5, the V gene TRBV5-1, with 7 bases identical to TRBD1. The ends lost 2 bases at V and 1 base at J; junction bases unmatched: 20. The CDR3 extends over 20 amino acids. Germline V gene data show CDR1 as SGHRS and CDR2 as YFSETQ. The CDR3 loop is CASSFRWIGGSIDRQETQYF. In DNA, the CDR3 is TGCGCCAGCAGCTTCAGGTGGATAGGGGGCTCGATAGACCGCCAAGAGACCCAGTACTTC.

The chain employs TRBV2 and TRBJ1-1; a possible D gene is TRBD1 (5 bases). CDR1 and CDR2 from the germline V gene are SNHLY and FYNNEI. CDR3 length: 12 residues. Trimming took off 7 bases at V and 4 bases at J, with 10 bases between the two ends. The CDR3 DNA reads as TGTGCCAGCACGCAGGGCTTCACTGAAGCTTTCTTT. Encoded protein: CASTQGFTEAFF.

The sample holds one count of this clone. The junction departs from germline at one end; a sequencing error may be responsible. The chain has TRBV4-3 and TRBJ2-7; D is undetermined. The CDR3 is 14 residues long. The germline V gene encodes CDR1 LGHNA and CDR2 YSLEER. CDR3 amino acids: CASSQDERSDEQYF. In DNA form, the CDR3 reads TGCGCCAGCAGCCAAGACGAGCGCTCCGACGAGCAGTACTTC.

The chain links TRBV5-5 to TRBJ2-6; D remains ambiguous. CDR1 is SGHKS and CDR2 is YYEKEE in the germline V gene (reference sequence). This CDR3 contains 17 residues. V lost 3 bases and J lost 0, with 13 bases in between. The CDR3 DNA sequence: TGTGCCAGCAGCTCGTCGCTAGGTATCTCTGGGGCCAACGTCCTGACTTTC. It is translated as CASSSSLGISGANVLTF.

This chain links TRBV5-4 with TRBJ1-6, with 7 bases aligning to TRBD1. The CDR3 has 14 amino acids. The trim removed 1 base at V and 9 bases at J, leaving 4 bases unmatched. Germline CDR1 and CDR2: SGHNT and YYREEE (reference sequence). This CDR3 is CASSLRDSPSPLHF. The CDR3, as DNA: TGTGCCAGCAGCTTGAGGGACAGTCCTTCACCCCTCCACTTT.

The chain is built from TRBV6-5 and TRBJ1-2; 9 bases line up with TRBD1. V lost 4 bases to trimming and J lost 7 bases; unmatched junction nucleotides: 10. The V gene's germline CDR1 is MNHEY and CDR2 SVGAGI. The CDR3 contains 15 residues. Here the CDR3 reads CASSSLAQGAIGYTF. The CDR3 DNA reads as TGTGCCAGCAGTTCCCTGGCACAGGGGGCTATTGGCTACACCTTC.

The chain joins TRBV2 to TRBJ2-2; 7 nucleotides align to TRBD1. The J segment lost 5 bases and the V segment lost 6 bases, leaving 15 bases of the junction unmatched. The germline gives CDR1 SNHLY, CDR2 FYNNEI. The CDR3 contains 17 residues. CDR3 protein: CASSKNGQAMSTGELFF. The CDR3 coding sequence is TGTGCCAGCAGCAAGAATGGACAGGCCATGAGTACCGGGGAGCTGTTTTTT.

This sequence joins TRBV9 and TRBJ2-5; 7 bases map to TRBD1. V trimming: 4 bases; J trimming: 2 bases; junction bases outside the gene matches: 11. The CDR3 is made up of 16 amino acids. CDR1 is SGDLS, CDR2 YYNGEE, per germline. The CDR3 region has the DNA TGTGCCAGCAGCCCCCGGACAGGCCTTGAACAAGAGACCCAGTACTTC. Translating it yields CASSPRTGLEQETQYF.

This clone appeared once. V is TRBV6-5 and J is TRBJ1-3; weak D call: TRBD1 (5 bases). CDR1 MNHEY and CDR2 SVGAGI come from the germline V gene. V lost 8 bases and J lost 4, with 15 bases in between. The CDR3 sequence is 14 residues long. In DNA, the CDR3 is TGTGCCAGCTTGGCAAGGGGTTTAGGAAACACCATATATTTT. It is translated as CASLARGLGNTIYF.

The rearrangement links TRBV6-6 to TRBJ2-5; perhaps TRBD1 as D (5 bases). TRBJ2-7 matches the DNA end more closely, so the J call is doubtful. There are 13 residues in the CDR3. Germline V CDR1 and CDR2: MNHNY, SVGAGI (reference sequence). CDR3 protein: CASRRGNSYEQYF. The DNA for the CDR3 is TGTGCCAGTCGAAGGGGAAACTCCTACGAGCAGTACTTC.

The J gene is TRBJ2-3, the V gene TRBV11-3; D is unresolved. The V end was cut by 2 bases, the J end by 14 bases, with 14 bases between. This CDR3 comprises 12 residues. The germline gives CDR1 SGHNT, CDR2 YENEEA. CDR3 DNA: TGTGCCAGCAGCTTATCGTACGCACGGTCGTATTTT. Protein sequence: CASSLSYARSYF. Combining the CDR3 with reference TRBV11-3 and TRBJ2-3 gives the whole variable domain EAGVVQSPRYKIIEKKQPVAFWCNPISGHNTLYWYLQNLGQGPELLIRYENEEAVDDSQLPKDRFSAERLKGVDSTLKIQPAELGDSAVYLCASSLSYARSYFGPGTRLTVL.

The chain recombines TRBV27 with TRBJ1-1, with TRBD1 matching 7 bases. The CDR3 runs 16 residues. V lost 5 bases and J lost 5; bases outside the gene matches: 14. CDR1 and CDR2 (germline): MNHEY, SMNVEV (reference sequence). The CDR3, as DNA: TGTGCCAGCAGTCTGCAACAAACCACAGGGGTGACTGAAGCTTTCTTT. As protein: CASSLQQTTGVTEAFF.

V usage is TRBV6-6 and J usage is TRBJ1-3, with 8 bases fitting TRBD1. The V gene's germline CDR1 is MNHNY and CDR2 SVGAGI (reference sequence). The CDR3 sequence is 14 residues long. The junction had 4 bases not matched to a gene; V was cut back by 6 bases and J by 3 bases. CDR3 protein: CASSRGTGGNTIYF. Written as DNA, the CDR3 is TGTGCCAGCAGCCGCGGGACAGGTGGAAACACCATATATTTT.

The chain recombines TRBV20-1 with TRBJ2-5; 7 nucleotides line up with TRBD2. This CDR3 is built from 11 residues. CDR1 is DFQATT, CDR2 SNEGSKA, per germline (reference sequence). V gave up 5 bases and J gave up 4 bases; unmatched junction bases: 1. CDR3 coding DNA: TGCAGTGCTTGGGGGGGAGAGACCCAGTACTTC. This translates into CSAWGGETQYF.

This chain joins TRBV13 and TRBJ2-7; D is undetermined. This CDR3 is built from 13 residues. V was pared by 1 base and J by 4 bases, with 8 bases between. Germline CDR1 PRHDT, CDR2 FYEKMQ (reference sequence). In DNA form, the CDR3 reads TGTGCCAGCAGCTTAGATGGCAGTTACGAGCAGTACTTC. Translated: CASSLDGSYEQYF.

This chain connects TRBV11-3 to TRBJ1-1; no firm D call. Germline-derived CDR1 and CDR2 are SGHNT and YENEEA. V shed 3 bases and J shed 0 bases, with 14 bases lying between them. This CDR3 spans 16 amino acids. The CDR3 loop is CASSLEGWAMNTEAFF. Here the CDR3 DNA reads TGTGCCAGCAGCTTGGAGGGTTGGGCCATGAACACTGAAGCTTTCTTT.